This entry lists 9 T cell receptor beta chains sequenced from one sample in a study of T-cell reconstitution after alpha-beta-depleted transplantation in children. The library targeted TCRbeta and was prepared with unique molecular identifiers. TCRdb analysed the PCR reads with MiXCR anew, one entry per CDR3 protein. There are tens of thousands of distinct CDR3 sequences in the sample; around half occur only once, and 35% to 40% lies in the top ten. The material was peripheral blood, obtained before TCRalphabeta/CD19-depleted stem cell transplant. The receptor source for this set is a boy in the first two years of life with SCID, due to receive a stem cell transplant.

The CDR3 spells CASRAGAENTEAFF. The CDR3 bases are TGCGCCAGCCGCGCCGGCGCGGAAAACACTGAAGCTTTCTTT. The rearrangement uses TRBV5-1 and TRBJ1-1, with D unresolved. Germline values: CDR1 SGHRS, CDR2 YFSETQ. The CDR3 runs 14 residues. Trimming left V 7 bases short and J 2 bases short, with 15 bases between.

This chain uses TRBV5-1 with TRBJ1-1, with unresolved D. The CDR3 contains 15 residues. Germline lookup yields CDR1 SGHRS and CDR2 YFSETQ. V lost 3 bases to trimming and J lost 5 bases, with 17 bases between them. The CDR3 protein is CASSSYRGSETEAFF. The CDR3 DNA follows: TGCGCCAGCAGCTCCTATCGGGGAAGTGAGACTGAAGCTTTCTTT.

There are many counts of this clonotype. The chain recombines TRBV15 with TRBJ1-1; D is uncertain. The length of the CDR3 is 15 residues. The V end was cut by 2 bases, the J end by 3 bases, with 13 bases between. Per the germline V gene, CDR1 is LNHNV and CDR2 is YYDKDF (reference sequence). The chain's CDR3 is CATSRPSRVDTEAFF. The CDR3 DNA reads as TGTGCCACCAGCAGACCAAGCCGAGTTGACACTGAAGCTTTCTTT.

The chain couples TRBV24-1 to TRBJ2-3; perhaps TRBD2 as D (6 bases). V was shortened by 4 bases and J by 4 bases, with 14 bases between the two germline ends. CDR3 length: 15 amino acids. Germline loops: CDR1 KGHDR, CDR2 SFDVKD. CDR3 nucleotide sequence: TGTGCCACCAGTGAGGCTGGGGGGAGCGCAGATACGCAGTATTTT. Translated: CATSEAGGSADTQYF.

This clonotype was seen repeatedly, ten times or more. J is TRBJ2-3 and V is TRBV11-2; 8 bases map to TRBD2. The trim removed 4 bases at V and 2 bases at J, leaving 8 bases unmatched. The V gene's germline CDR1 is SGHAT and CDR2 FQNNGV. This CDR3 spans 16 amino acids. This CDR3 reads CASSSVAGPLTDTQYF. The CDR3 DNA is TGTGCCAGCAGCTCGGTAGCGGGGCCCCTCACAGATACGCAGTATTTT.

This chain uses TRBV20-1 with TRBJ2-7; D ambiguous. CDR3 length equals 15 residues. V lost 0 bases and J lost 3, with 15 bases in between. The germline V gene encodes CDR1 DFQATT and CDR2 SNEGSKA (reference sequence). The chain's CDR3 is CSARDLTIAFYEQYF. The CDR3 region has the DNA TGCAGTGCTAGAGATTTAACGATAGCTTTCTACGAGCAGTACTTC.

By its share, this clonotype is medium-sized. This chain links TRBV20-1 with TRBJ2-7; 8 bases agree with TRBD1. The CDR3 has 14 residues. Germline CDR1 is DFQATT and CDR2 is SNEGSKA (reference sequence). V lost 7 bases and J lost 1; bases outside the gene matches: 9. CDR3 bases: TGCAGTGGTACCGGGACAGGAGGTTCCTACGAGCAGTACTTC. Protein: CSGTGTGGSYEQYF.

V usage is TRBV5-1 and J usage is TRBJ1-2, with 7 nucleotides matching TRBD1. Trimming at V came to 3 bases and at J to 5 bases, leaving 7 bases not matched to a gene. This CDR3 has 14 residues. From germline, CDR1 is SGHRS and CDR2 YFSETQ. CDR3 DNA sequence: TGCGCCAGCAGCTCTCGGACAGGACGGTATGGCTACACCTTC. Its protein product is CASSSRTGRYGYTF.

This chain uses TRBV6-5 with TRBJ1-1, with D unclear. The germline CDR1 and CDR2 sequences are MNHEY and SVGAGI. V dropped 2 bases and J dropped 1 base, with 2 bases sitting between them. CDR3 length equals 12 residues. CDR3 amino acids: CASSYRNTEAFF. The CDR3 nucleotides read TGTGCCAGCAGTTACAGGAACACTGAAGCTTTCTTT.